This T cell receptor beta chain is drawn from a study of CD8 T cells in ankylosing spondylitis. Construction of TCR beta libraries was performed using quantitative 5'-RACE with molecular barcodes. MiXCR, run by TCRdb on the 5' RACE reads, gives a single entry per CDR3 protein. This sample carries some 120,000 distinct CDR3 sequences, roughly an eighth of them seen once, and the ten largest clones take approximately 3%. Study results and caveats: In peripheral blood, disease-linked CD8+ clones occurred at relatively low frequencies. Matched ankylosing spondylitis synovial fluid reportedly contained a significantly enriched population of disease-linked clones.

This clonotype was seen a handful of times. Its specificity is unknown. The V gene's germline CDR1 is LNHNV and CDR2 YYDKDF (reference sequence). The CDR3 runs 15 residues. V was trimmed by 1 base and J by 0 bases, leaving 7 bases between them. This sequence was found in a female donor with ankylosing spondylitis or in good health (not recorded which). The sequencing input was blood, either unsorted or a sorted T cell fraction (not recorded which). The rearrangement links TRBV15 to TRBJ1-5, with no clear D. The CDR3 coding sequence is TGTGCCACCAGCAGAGTTCAGTATAGCAATCAGCCCCAGCATTTT. Protein sequence: CATSRVQYSNQPQHF.